Below, 30 T cell receptor beta chains from the same sample are listed, as sequenced in a study of T cell responses to AZD1222 COVID-19 vaccine. The data were produced by immunoSEQ multiplex PCR, yet TCRdb's version contains in-frame clones alone and is incomplete. The data show fewer than 200,000 clones, around nine tenths seen once. The sample in question was peripheral blood, obtained 28 days after the second AZD1222 dose. These receptors originate from an adult who received the AZD1222 COVID-19 vaccine.

The chain combines TRBV29-1 with TRBJ2-1; no clear D. Trimming took off 7 bases at V and 3 bases at J, with 7 bases between the two ends. This CDR3 has 11 amino acids. Germline V CDR1 and CDR2: SQVTM, ANQGSEA. The CDR3 nucleotides are TGCAGCGCCATCAGCTACAATGAGCAGTTCTTC. The encoded protein is CSAISYNEQFF.

This clone was recorded only once. CDR3 DNA sequence: TGTGCCAGCAGCCCTAGGTCTAGTGGCGGCTACACCTTC. The encoded protein is CASSPRSSGGYTF. V and J are TRBV7-9 and TRBJ1-2, with D unresolved. CDR1 and CDR2 from the germline V gene are SEHNR and FQNEAQ (reference sequence). V lost 5 bases and J 8 bases, leaving 15 bases between the germline ends. The CDR3 contains 13 residues.

The V and J genes are TRBV6-5 and TRBJ2-7; a possible D gene is TRBD1 (5 bases). CDR1 is MNHEY, CDR2 SVGAGI, per germline. V shed 2 bases and J shed 5 bases, with 13 bases lying between them. There are 14 residues in the CDR3. CDR3 residues: CASSYSQGPHEQYF. The DNA for the CDR3 is TGTGCCAGCAGTTACAGCCAGGGTCCCCACGAGCAGTACTTC.

This clone was seen only once. Additional DNA sequences in this sample encode the identical CDR3. This sequence joins TRBV7-6 and TRBJ1-3; possible D gene TRBD1, 5 bases. Germline loops: CDR1 SGHVS, CDR2 FNYEAQ. V was clipped by 1 base and J by 3 bases, with 7 bases between them. CDR3 length: 14 amino acids. CDR3 nucleotide sequence: TGTGCCAGCAGCTTAGGGGGCAGTGGAAACACCATATATTTT. Protein: CASSLGGSGNTIYF.

This clone was detected once. This chain joins TRBV6-5 and TRBJ1-6; D possibly corresponds to TRBD1 (5 bases). Germline V gene sequence: CDR1 MNHEY, CDR2 SVGAGI. This CDR3 is 14 amino acids long. V lost 5 bases to trimming and J lost 9 bases, with 14 bases between them. The CDR3 nucleotides are TGTGCCAGCAGTCCCCCCCCGGGGGGTTCACCCCTCCACTTT. Protein: CASSPPPGGSPLHF.

This sequence joins TRBV11-2 and TRBJ2-7; D remains unclear. The CDR3 consists of 15 residues. The V gene's germline CDR1 is SGHAT and CDR2 FQNNGV. Trimming removed 4 bases at V and 2 bases at J, with 15 bases between. CDR3 DNA sequence: TGTGCCAGCAGCTCCAAGCCCGAAGGGACCTACGAGCAGTACTTC. It is translated as CASSSKPEGTYEQYF.

The chain combines TRBV27 with TRBJ2-2, with D tentatively TRBD2 (5 bases). Per the germline V gene, CDR1 is MNHEY and CDR2 is SMNVEV (reference sequence). This CDR3 has 17 residues. The V end lost 7 bases, the J end lost 5 bases, and 23 bases lay between the germline ends. CDR3 amino acids: CASIRDSRVWRTGELFF. The CDR3 region has the DNA TGTGCCAGCATCCGGGATTCGAGAGTTTGGCGAACCGGGGAGCTGTTTTTT.

The rearrangement uses TRBV5-8 and TRBJ1-3; 8 nucleotides agree with TRBD1. The CDR3 length is 16 residues. The germline gives CDR1 SGHTS, CDR2 YDEGEE. V was pared by 3 bases and J by 0 bases, with 5 bases of the junction left unmatched. As DNA, the CDR3 is TGTGCCAGCAGCTGGGGACAGGTGCGCTCTGGAAACACCATATATTTT. This translates into CASSWGQVRSGNTIYF.

The gene calls are TRBV14 and TRBJ1-1, with D tentatively TRBD1 (5 bases). Germline V gives CDR1 SGHDN, CDR2 FVKESK. The CDR3 runs to 15 residues. Trimming removed 1 base from V and 6 bases from J, with 15 bases in between. The CDR3 sequence: CASSQGPYRDSEAFF. CDR3 nucleotides: TGTGCCAGCAGCCAAGGGCCCTACCGGGACTCTGAAGCTTTCTTT.

The genes are TRBV6-5 and TRBJ1-1; 7 bases match TRBD1. Looked up from germline, CDR1 is MNHEY and CDR2 is SVGAGI. Losses at the gene ends were 0 bases for V and 0 bases for J; bases not matched to a gene: 4. CDR3 size: 16 residues. The CDR3 DNA reads TGTGCCAGCAGTTACTCAAAAAGGGGGCTGAACACTGAAGCTTTCTTT. It yields the protein CASSYSKRGLNTEAFF.

The CDR3: CASSQDKSALYSGANVLTF. CDR3 nucleotide sequence: TGCGCCAGCAGCCAAGATAAGTCTGCCCTATACTCTGGGGCCAACGTCCTGACTTTC. The V gene is TRBV4-1, the J gene TRBJ2-6, with D unresolved. Between the trimmed V and J ends, which lost 0 bases and 0 bases, there was a span of 15 bases. The CDR3 contains 19 residues. Germline CDR1 is MGHRA and CDR2 is YSYEKL.

The chain joins TRBV6-9 to TRBJ2-2; D is possibly TRBD1 or TRBD2 (6 bases each). Trimming left V 9 bases short and J 6 bases short, with 26 bases between. The CDR3 spans 17 residues. The germline CDR1 and CDR2 sequences are MNHGY and SVAAGI. Here the CDR3 DNA reads TGTGCCAGGCTGCCAGGGTGGGCAGGGGAGGCTCCCGGGGAGCTGTTTTTT. It encodes CARLPGWAGEAPGELFF.

This CDR3 reads CASSQDWGSRQPQHF. DNA for the CDR3: TGCGCCAGCAGCCAAGATTGGGGGTCGCGACAGCCCCAGCATTTT. This sequence joins TRBV4-3 and TRBJ1-5, with D tentatively TRBD1 (5 bases). Looked up from germline, CDR1 is LGHNA and CDR2 is YSLEER. This CDR3 has 15 residues. Trimming removed 0 bases at V and 7 bases at J, with 13 bases between.

The chain couples TRBV3-1 (or the pseudogene TRBV3-2) to TRBJ1-6; the match to TRBD1 covers 9 bases. The J segment lost 7 bases and the V segment lost 4 bases, leaving 5 bases of the junction unmatched. This CDR3 is built from 15 residues. The germline CDR1 and CDR2 sequences are LGHDT and YNNKEL (reference sequence). CDR3 residues: CASSLDGQGNSPLHF. The CDR3 coding sequence is TGTGCCAGCAGCCTAGATGGACAGGGGAATTCACCCCTCCACTTT.

The chain combines TRBV29-1 with TRBJ2-3; 8 nucleotides agree with TRBD2. Germline V gene sequence: CDR1 SQVTM, CDR2 ANQGSEA. CDR3 length: 14 residues. J lost 2 bases, V lost 6 bases, and 7 bases had no gene match. CDR3 protein: CSVIAGTHTDTQYF. The DNA of the CDR3 is TGCAGCGTAATAGCGGGGACCCACACAGATACGCAGTATTTT.

The rearrangement uses TRBV5-1 and TRBJ2-5, with a weak D call TRBD1 (5 bases). The CDR3 is 16 amino acids. Germline V gene sequence: CDR1 SGHRS, CDR2 YFSETQ. Trimming shortened V by 3 bases and J by 5 bases, and 20 bases separated the two germline ends. The CDR3 DNA is TGCGCCAGCAGCTACCAGAACAGGAACCTGGCGGAGACCCAGTACTTC. This encodes CASSYQNRNLAETQYF.

This chain uses TRBV12-3 or TRBV12-4 with TRBJ1-5; no reliable D call. This CDR3 region has 13 residues. Deletions cut 8 bases from V and 7 bases from J, with 15 bases between. The CDR3 DNA reads as TGTGCCAGCCAAGCAGCCGGCGACCAGCCCCAGCATTTT. Its translation: CASQAAGDQPQHF.

A note on this clone: This CDR3 is also generated by other DNA sequences in the sample. The rearrangement joins TRBV7-2 to TRBJ1-1; perhaps TRBD1 as D (6 bases). CDR3 length: 14 amino acids. Germline CDR1 reads SGHTA; CDR2 reads FQGNSA. V was shortened by 6 bases and J by 0 bases, with 11 bases between the two germline ends. The CDR3 reads CASSPGTLNTEAFF. CDR3 DNA sequence: TGTGCCAGCAGTCCCGGGACACTGAACACTGAAGCTTTCTTT. The variable domain in full, with the rest retrieved from reference TRBV7-2 and TRBJ1-1, is GAGVSQSPSNKVTEKGKDVELRCDPISGHTALYWYRQSLGQGLEFLIYFQGNSAPDKSGLPSDRFSAERTGGSVSTLTIQRTQQEDSAVYLCASSPGTLNTEAFFGQGTRLTVV.

The rearrangement links TRBV5-6 to TRBJ1-1; unclear D gene. The CDR3 is 13 amino acids. Per the germline V gene, CDR1 is SGHDT and CDR2 is YYEEEE. Trimming removed 2 bases at V and 1 base at J, with 6 bases between. Here the CDR3 reads CASSFGWNTEAFF. In DNA, the CDR3 is TGTGCCAGCAGCTTTGGTTGGAACACTGAAGCTTTCTTT.

This clone has more than one count but fewer than ten. The V gene is TRBV5-1, the J gene TRBJ2-7, with 10 nucleotides matching TRBD2. This CDR3 contains 17 residues. The germline V gene has CDR1 SGHRS and CDR2 YFSETQ. V lost 2 bases, J lost 2 bases, and 10 bases stayed unmatched. The CDR3 region has the DNA TGCGCCAGCAGCTTATACCTACTAGCGGGGTATACCTACGAGCAGTACTTC. It specifies CASSLYLLAGYTYEQYF.

The chain joins TRBV4-1 to TRBJ1-5, with 8 bases identical to TRBD1. Trimming at V came to 4 bases and at J to 7 bases, leaving 18 bases not matched to a gene. CDR1 MGHRA and CDR2 YSYEKL come from the germline V gene. The CDR3 totals 18 residues. The CDR3 bases are TGCGCCAGCAGCCTCAGACTCGTTTCAGACAGGGGAGGGCAGCCCCAGCATTTT. Translated, it gives CASSLRLVSDRGGQPQHF.

This chain joins TRBV27 and TRBJ1-6, with D unclear. Trimming took 6 bases from V and 9 from J, leaving 9 bases between them. CDR1 MNHEY and CDR2 SMNVEV come from the germline V gene (reference sequence). This CDR3 has 12 residues. CDR3 protein: CASSTGSSPLHF. The CDR3 region has the DNA TGTGCCAGCAGCACCGGTAGTTCACCCCTCCACTTT.

This chain connects TRBV7-6 to TRBJ1-3; TRBD1 matches at 8 bases. V lost 5 bases to trimming and J lost 0 bases; unmatched junction nucleotides: 3. The germline V gene has CDR1 SGHVS and CDR2 FNYEAQ. The CDR3 sequence is 15 residues long. The CDR3 sequence: CASSNTGGSGNTIYF. The CDR3 nucleotides are TGTGCCAGCAGCAATACAGGGGGCTCTGGAAACACCATATATTTT.

The V and J genes are TRBV27 and TRBJ1-5; 7 positions agree with TRBD1. V was clipped by 3 bases and J by 5 bases; unmatched bases: 4. CDR1 is MNHEY and CDR2 is SMNVEV in the germline V gene (reference sequence). The CDR3 is 14 residues long. The CDR3 bases are TGTGCCAGCAGTTTTTACAGGGGTGATCAGCCCCAGCATTTT. Translation gives CASSFYRGDQPQHF.

The chain links TRBV12-3 or TRBV12-4 to TRBJ2-1; D not certain. This CDR3 has 10 amino acids. V was cut by 6 bases and J by 10 bases, with 7 bases left in between. For the CDR3, the DNA is TGTGCCAGCAGCCATACGGAGCAGTTCTTC. Translation: CASSHTEQFF.

The chain recombines TRBV6-2 or TRBV6-3 with TRBJ1-5; TRBD1 matches 7 bases. The V gene's germline CDR1 is MNHEY and CDR2 SVGEGT. This CDR3 is built from 13 residues. With V trimmed by 6 bases and J by 4 bases, 3 bases remained unmatched. CDR3 sequence reads: CASSSTGNQPQHF. The CDR3 DNA reads TGTGCCAGCAGCTCGACAGGGAATCAGCCCCAGCATTTT.

J is TRBJ1-4 and V is TRBV18, with 9 bases aligning to TRBD1. J gave up 7 bases and V 3 bases, and 12 bases lay outside the gene matches. Per the germline V gene, CDR1 is KGHSH and CDR2 is LQKENI. The CDR3 length is 17 residues. CDR3 protein: CASSPQDSRDRVEKLFF. Here the CDR3 DNA reads TGTGCCAGCTCACCCCAGGACTCCCGGGACAGGGTTGAAAAACTGTTTTTT.

The V gene is TRBV30, the J gene TRBJ1-1; no definite D call. The ends were cut back, 4 bases at V and 1 base at J, with 7 bases in the middle. Germline CDR1 is GTSNPN and CDR2 is SVGIG (reference sequence). The CDR3 has 12 amino acids. The CDR3 loop reads CAWTAGNTEAFF. CDR3 bases: TGTGCCTGGACTGCAGGGAACACTGAAGCTTTCTTT.

The chain has TRBV2 and TRBJ2-5, with a tentative D call TRBD2 (5 bases). The germline V gene has CDR1 SNHLY and CDR2 FYNNEI. The CDR3 covers 14 residues. Trimming shortened V by 2 bases and J by 3 bases, and 10 bases separated the two germline ends. In nucleotides, the CDR3 is TGTGCCAGCAGTGAAACGAGGGTAGAAGAGACCCAGTACTTC. This codes for CASSETRVEETQYF.

The chain employs TRBV5-4 and TRBJ1-2; D is unclear. This CDR3 region has 14 residues. The V gene lost 2 bases and the J gene lost 11 bases, with 19 bases spanning the gap. Germline V gene sequence: CDR1 SGHNT, CDR2 YYREEE (reference sequence). The CDR3 DNA is TGTGCCAGCAGCTTTGACGGGCAGACAACTACGTACACCTTC. It codes for CASSFDGQTTTYTF.